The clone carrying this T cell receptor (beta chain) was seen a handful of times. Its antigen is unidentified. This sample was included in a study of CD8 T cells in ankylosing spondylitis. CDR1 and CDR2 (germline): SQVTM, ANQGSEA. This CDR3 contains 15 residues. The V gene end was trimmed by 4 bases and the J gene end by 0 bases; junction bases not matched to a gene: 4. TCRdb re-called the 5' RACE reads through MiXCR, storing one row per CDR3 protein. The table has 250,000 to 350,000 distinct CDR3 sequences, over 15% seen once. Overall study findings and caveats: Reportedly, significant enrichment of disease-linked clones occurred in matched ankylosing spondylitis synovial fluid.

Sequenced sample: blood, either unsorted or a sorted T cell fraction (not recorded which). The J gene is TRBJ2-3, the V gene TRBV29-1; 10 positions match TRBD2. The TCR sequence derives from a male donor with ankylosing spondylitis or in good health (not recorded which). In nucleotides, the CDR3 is TGCAGCGTTGGAAGAGCGGGAGGGAGCACAGATACGCAGTATTTT. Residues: CSVGRAGGSTDTQYF.